These 25 T cell receptor beta chains were sequenced from one sample in a study of T cell responses to AZD1222 COVID-19 vaccine. Measured with immunoSEQ multiplex PCR; TCRdb has only the in-frame clones, and not every one. The sample comprises some 150,000 clones, under 95% of which are singletons, and under 20% rests with the top ten. Sequencing used peripheral blood, obtained on day 0 of AZD1222 vaccination. The receptors shown here come from an adult in good health.

This rearrangement joins TRBV9 to TRBJ2-3; 12 positions match TRBD2. The germline gives CDR1 SGDLS, CDR2 YYNGEE. J lost 7 bases, V lost 4 bases, and 4 bases had no gene match. CDR3 length equals 14 residues. Here the CDR3 reads CASSQGLAGHTQYF. In nucleotides, the CDR3 is TGTGCCAGCAGCCAGGGACTAGCGGGCCATACGCAGTATTTT.

CDR3 sequence reads: CASSLGVGEHF. CDR3 nucleotide sequence: TGTGCCAGCAGCCTAGGGGTGGGGGAGCATTTT. V gene TRBV6-5 combines with J gene TRBJ1-5; D might be TRBD1 (5 bases). The CDR3 loop spans 11 amino acids. V shed 6 bases and J shed 14 bases, with 14 bases lying between them. Germline CDR1 MNHEY, CDR2 SVGAGI.

The V gene is TRBV30, the J gene TRBJ2-7; D is perhaps TRBD2 (5 bases). Trimming shortened V by 0 bases and J by 4 bases, and 19 bases separated the two germline ends. The germline gives CDR1 GTSNPN, CDR2 SVGIG (reference sequence). The CDR3 runs 16 residues. The CDR3, as DNA: TGTGCCTGGAGTGTCGGGCGTAGCAGCTCGGGGTACGAGCAGTACTTC. Protein sequence: CAWSVGRSSSGYEQYF.

CDR3 DNA sequence: TGTGCCTGGAACAAGCCCCGGACTGGGAACACTGAAGCTTTCTTT. Protein sequence: CAWNKPRTGNTEAFF. The chain carries TRBV30 and TRBJ1-1, with no clear D. CDR1 and CDR2 from the germline V gene are GTSNPN and SVGIG (reference sequence). Between the trimmed V and J ends, which lost 4 bases and 1 base, there was a span of 16 bases. This CDR3 is built from 15 residues.

CDR3 protein: CASSLRGGANYGYTF. In DNA form, the CDR3 reads TGCGCCAGCAGCCTACGTGGGGGTGCTAACTATGGCTACACCTTC. The rearrangement uses TRBV5-1 and TRBJ1-2; a possible D gene is TRBD1 (5 bases). Per germline, CDR1 SGHRS and CDR2 YFSETQ. Trimming removed 4 bases at V and 0 bases at J, with 13 bases between. This CDR3 has 15 residues.

The chain links TRBV2 to TRBJ1-4; no reliable D call. Germline V lookup: CDR1 SNHLY, CDR2 FYNNEI. Trimming removed 6 bases from V and 7 bases from J, with 15 bases in between. CDR3 length: 14 residues. The CDR3 DNA sequence: TGTGCCAGCAGAGAAACGTTAGTAGGTGAAAAACTGTTTTTT. Translated: CASRETLVGEKLFF.

The genes are TRBV5-6 and TRBJ1-2; maybe TRBD1 (6 bases). The CDR3 extends over 15 amino acids. V was trimmed by 2 bases and J by 2 bases, leaving 13 bases between them. Germline V gene data show CDR1 as SGHDT and CDR2 as YYEEEE. The CDR3 nucleotides read TGTGCCAGCAGCTTAGGGACATCCGTAAACTATGGCTACACCTTC. This gives the protein CASSLGTSVNYGYTF.

V and J are TRBV4-1 and TRBJ1-3; D possibly corresponds to TRBD1 (5 bases). The length of the CDR3 is 17 residues. Germline CDR1 is MGHRA and CDR2 is YSYEKL. Trimming took 0 bases from V and 0 from J, leaving 12 bases between them. CDR3 coding DNA: TGCGCCAGCAGCCAAGATCCGGCGACAGTCTCTGGAAACACCATATATTTT. Protein: CASSQDPATVSGNTIYF.

This clone was seen a single time. CDR3 loop: CASSQDLGGEYTGELFF. Here the CDR3 DNA reads TGCGCCAGCAGCCAAGATCTTGGGGGGGAGTACACCGGGGAGCTGTTTTTT. The chain combines TRBV4-3 with TRBJ2-2, with 7 bases fitting TRBD2. Germline CDR1 reads LGHNA; CDR2 reads YSLEER. J gave up 3 bases and V 0 bases, and 7 bases lay outside the gene matches. The CDR3 length is 17 residues.

This clone was seen a single time. V and J are TRBV3-1 (or the pseudogene TRBV3-2) and TRBJ1-6; 7 bases are a match to TRBD1. J lost 9 bases, V lost 5 bases, and 13 bases had no gene match. Per the germline V gene, CDR1 is LGHDT and CDR2 is YNNKEL (reference sequence). The length of the CDR3 is 16 residues. The CDR3 protein is CASSFRTGQKGSPLHF. CDR3 sequence (DNA): TGTGCCAGCAGCTTCAGAACGGGACAGAAGGGTTCACCCCTCCACTTT.

This clone was picked up a small number of times. J is TRBJ2-2 and V is TRBV2; D unresolved. The germline gives CDR1 SNHLY, CDR2 FYNNEI. Trimming stripped 0 bases from V and 2 bases from J, with 16 bases between. CDR3 length: 18 residues. Here the CDR3 reads CASSEALRGGNNTGELFF. The CDR3 region has the DNA TGTGCCAGCAGTGAAGCGCTTCGTGGCGGTAATAACACCGGGGAGCTGTTTTTT.

CDR3 nucleotides: TGTGCCAGCAGCCAAGCACAACGGTTGCACGAGCAGTACTTC. Encoded protein: CASSQAQRLHEQYF. The rearrangement joins TRBV3-1 (or the pseudogene TRBV3-2) to TRBJ2-7; no clear D gene. This CDR3 has 14 residues. V gave up 1 base and J gave up 5 bases, with 12 bases separating them. Per the germline V gene, CDR1 is LGHDT and CDR2 is YNNKEL (reference sequence).

This chain's CDR3 is CASGRTGKNTEAFF. CDR3 DNA: TGTGCCAGCGGGCGGACAGGGAAGAACACTGAAGCTTTCTTT. The chain is built from TRBV6-5 and TRBJ1-1; TRBD1 matches at 8 bases. J lost 1 base, V lost 8 bases, and 6 bases had no gene match. Germline values: CDR1 MNHEY, CDR2 SVGAGI. CDR3 length: 14 residues.

This chain uses TRBV30 with TRBJ1-3; D uncertain. The V and J ends lost 5 bases and 2 bases respectively, with 10 bases between them. CDR3 size: 13 residues. CDR1 and CDR2 (germline): GTSNPN, SVGIG (reference sequence). CDR3 sequence reads: CAWGRGAGNTIYF. The CDR3 region has the DNA TGTGCCTGGGGACGGGGAGCTGGAAACACCATATATTTT.

The chain recombines TRBV6-5 with TRBJ2-3, with 7 bases lining up with TRBD1. V dropped 6 bases and J dropped 0; count of bases not matched to a gene: 3. This CDR3 has 14 residues. The germline gives CDR1 MNHEY, CDR2 SVGAGI. CDR3 loop: CASRPTGSTDTQYF. The DNA of the CDR3 is TGTGCCAGCAGGCCGACAGGGAGCACAGATACGCAGTATTTT.

The genes are TRBV24-1 and TRBJ1-2; TRBD1 aligns across 8 bases. Germline-derived CDR1 and CDR2 are KGHDR and SFDVKD. The CDR3 has 14 residues. Unmatched junction bases numbered 3, after V lost 4 bases and J lost 3 bases. As DNA, the CDR3 is TGTGCCACCAGTGAAATGGGACAGGACTATGGCTACACCTTC. Its translation: CATSEMGQDYGYTF.

The rearrangement uses TRBV6-4 and TRBJ2-2, with TRBD2 as a possible D gene (5 bases). V shed 0 bases and J shed 0 bases, with 20 bases lying between them. The CDR3 is 20 residues long. Germline V lookup: CDR1 MRHNA, CDR2 SNTAGT. DNA of the CDR3: TGTGCCAGCAGTGACTCGATAGCGCTAACCCCCCTCGCGAACACCGGGGAGCTGTTTTTT. Protein product: CASSDSIALTPLANTGELFF.

This chain links TRBV5-5 with TRBJ2-1; D call uncertain. Germline lookup yields CDR1 SGHKS and CDR2 YYEKEE (reference sequence). V shed 4 bases and J shed 0 bases, with 5 bases lying between them. The CDR3 loop spans 13 amino acids. Written as DNA, the CDR3 is TGTGCCAGCAGCCGGCCCTCCTACAATGAGCAGTTCTTC. This gives the protein CASSRPSYNEQFF.

V is TRBV5-1 and J is TRBJ1-2, with TRBD1 as a possible D gene (5 bases). This CDR3 comprises 14 residues. The V and J ends lost 0 bases and 3 bases respectively, with 9 bases between them. From germline, CDR1 is SGHRS and CDR2 YFSETQ. This CDR3 is CASSLAVQDYGYTF. The CDR3 nucleotides read TGCGCCAGCAGCTTGGCCGTACAGGACTATGGCTACACCTTC.

V gene TRBV7-3 combines with J gene TRBJ1-1; no definite D call. The CDR3 extends over 13 amino acids. V lost 5 bases and J lost 5, with 12 bases in between. Looked up from germline, CDR1 is SGHTA and CDR2 is FQGTGA. The CDR3 region has the DNA TGTGCCAGCAGCCCTCGTGGGGATACTGAAGCTTTCTTT. This sequence encodes CASSPRGDTEAFF.

CDR3 DNA sequence: TGTGCCAGCAGCCAAGGTCGGGGTTTGAACACTGAAGCTTTCTTT. It yields the protein CASSQGRGLNTEAFF. The chain uses TRBV3-1 (or the pseudogene TRBV3-2) and TRBJ1-1; D is unresolved. Germline V lookup: CDR1 LGHDT, CDR2 YNNKEL (reference sequence). Trimming took off 1 base at V and 0 bases at J, with 9 bases between the two ends. This CDR3 region has 15 residues.

This clone was detected only a few times. The chain carries TRBV5-1 and TRBJ1-2; D gene ambiguous. V was cut by 0 bases and J by 2 bases, with 5 bases left in between. Germline CDR1 is SGHRS and CDR2 is YFSETQ. This CDR3 comprises 13 residues. CDR3 sequence: CASSLASNYGYTF. The CDR3 nucleotides are TGCGCCAGCAGCTTGGCGTCCAACTATGGCTACACCTTC.

The chain links TRBV6-2 or TRBV6-3 to TRBJ1-1; D uncertain. CDR1 and CDR2 from the germline V gene are MNHEY and SVGEGT. V dropped 5 bases and J dropped 6 bases, with 25 bases sitting between them. This CDR3 spans 17 amino acids. The CDR3 DNA reads as TGTGCCAGCAGTCCCCTCGAGACGGTGGGGAGGAGGGCTGAAGCTTTCTTT. It yields the protein CASSPLETVGRRAEAFF.

CDR3 region: CASSLQLGGGNTIYF. CDR3 coding DNA: TGTGCCAGCAGCTTACAGCTAGGTGGTGGAAACACCATATATTTT. This chain joins TRBV7-9 and TRBJ1-3, with no clear D. Looked up from germline, CDR1 is SEHNR and CDR2 is FQNEAQ (reference sequence). V lost 2 bases, J lost 3 bases, and 11 bases lay in between. The CDR3 contains 15 residues.

The rearrangement links TRBV19 to TRBJ1-3; TRBD1 agrees at 7 bases. The germline V gene has CDR1 LNHDA and CDR2 SQIVND (reference sequence). V lost 5 bases, J lost 0 bases, and 10 bases stayed unmatched. This CDR3 region has 17 residues. The CDR3 spells CASSSKQGMLSGNTIYF. The CDR3 region has the DNA TGTGCCAGTAGTTCAAAACAGGGGATGCTCTCTGGAAACACCATATATTTT. The whole variable domain, filled in from reference TRBV19 and TRBJ1-3, reads DGGITQSPKYLFRKEGQNVTLSCEQNLNHDAMYWYRQDPGQGLRLIYYSQIVNDFQKGDIAEGYSVSREKKESFPLTVTSAQKNPTAFYLCASSSKQGMLSGNTIYFGEGSWLTVV.